The following is a TCR beta chain sequence with its context. This entry comes from a study of blood T cell repertoires in COVID-19. Sequenced by immunoSEQ multiplex PCR; TCRdb stores in-frame clones only, minus some. The table includes around 200,000 clones, around 87% detected once. This receptor was identified in a man aged 55 to 70 who had recovered from COVID-19. Sequencing was done on a sample of peripheral blood.

The CDR3: CASSRTGNTGELFF. The DNA for the CDR3 is TGTGCCAGCAGCCGGACAGGGAACACCGGGGAGCTGTTTTTT. This chain uses TRBV7-3 with TRBJ2-2; 7 bases are shared with TRBD1. The ends lost 5 bases at V and 1 base at J; junction bases unmatched: 1. CDR3 length: 14 amino acids. The germline V gene encodes CDR1 SGHTA and CDR2 FQGTGA.